This T cell receptor (beta chain) was identified during a study of TIL therapy for anti-PD-1-resistant metastatic lung cancer. Study-wide context: Tumor harvest preceded PD-1/PD-L1 blockade, followed by nivolumab treatment. Patients had a median age of about 55 years (range about 35-80).

Time point indicated: pre-treatment sample, taken before nivolumab and TIL therapy. Study-level points and caveats: Patients were highly selected, enriched for treatment-naive, never-smoker and oncogene-addicted cases. TIL clonotype persistence in blood showed no apparent association with response.

With 1 base clipped from V and 8 bases from J, the junction kept 4 bases outside the gene matches. Per the germline V gene, CDR1 is MGHRA and CDR2 is YSYEKL. The CDR3 runs to 14 residues. Remarks on this clone: No antigen is known for it.

Sequencing used immunoSEQ v3. Profiling relied on immunoSEQ multiplex PCR, and the TCRdb table lists in-frame clones only, not all of them. The sample holds tens of thousands of clones, 69% seen once. This specimen consisted of blood, obtained at baseline. This TCR derives from a person aged 25-85 years with non-small cell lung cancer. The rearrangement joins TRBV4-1 to TRBJ1-4; 7 bases map to TRBD1. The CDR3 reads CASSQAGGEEKLFF. In DNA, the CDR3 is TGCGCCAGCAGCCAAGCAGGGGGAGAAGAAAAACTGTTTTTT.